The 8 T cell receptor beta chains below were found in one sample sequenced in a study of blood T cell repertoires in COVID-19. Method: immunoSEQ multiplex PCR; TCRdb's copy keeps in-frame clones and lacks some. The sample lists over 100,000 clones, around four fifths occurring once. The source material was peripheral blood. The receptors were sampled from a middle-aged man with active or convalescent COVID-19.

The CDR3 loop reads CASSQDGWRGYTF. The CDR3 region has the DNA TGCGCCAGCAGCCAAGACGGGTGGCGTGGCTACACCTTC. V and J are TRBV4-3 and TRBJ1-2; no firm D call. This CDR3 has 13 residues. V dropped 0 bases and J dropped 7 bases, with 9 bases sitting between them. Germline lookup yields CDR1 LGHNA and CDR2 YSLEER.

The chain carries TRBV7-2 and TRBJ2-3, with a possible D match to TRBD2 (5 bases). Germline CDR1 reads SGHTA; CDR2 reads FQGNSA. Trimming cost V 4 bases and J 5 bases, with 10 bases left between them. The CDR3 contains 13 residues. CDR3 in DNA: TGTGCCAGCAGCTCATACGGAGGAGATACGCAGTATTTT. This encodes CASSSYGGDTQYF.

The CDR3 region has the DNA TGCGCCAGCAGCGCAGGGACAGGGTGGGAAAAACTGTTTTTT. Translation gives CASSAGTGWEKLFF. This rearrangement joins TRBV5-1 to TRBJ1-4; 9 positions match TRBD1. This CDR3 is 14 amino acids long. J lost 8 bases, V lost 4 bases, and 6 bases had no gene match. Per germline, CDR1 SGHRS and CDR2 YFSETQ.

This chain links TRBV9 with TRBJ1-3; D is unclear. V lost 3 bases and J lost 0, with 10 bases in between. The CDR3 extends over 15 amino acids. Germline CDR1 is SGDLS and CDR2 is YYNGEE. This chain's CDR3 is CASSDRGSSGNTIYF. DNA of the CDR3: TGTGCCAGCAGCGACCGTGGGAGCTCTGGAAACACCATATATTTT.

The V and J genes are TRBV5-8 and TRBJ1-4, with a possible D match to TRBD1 (5 bases). CDR1 and CDR2 (germline): SGHTS, YDEGEE. V lost 4 bases and J 7 bases, leaving 20 bases between the germline ends. The CDR3 is made up of 16 amino acids. The CDR3 nucleotides are TGTGCCAGCAGCCCCTTATATGGGGCGCGGAGTGAAAAACTGTTTTTT. It translates to CASSPLYGARSEKLFF.

The sample holds one count of this clone. The V gene is TRBV24-1, the J gene TRBJ2-1, with D unresolved. This CDR3 region has 11 residues. Germline V CDR1 and CDR2: KGHDR, SFDVKD. Trimming pared 6 bases from V and 10 bases from J, leaving 9 bases between. CDR3 amino acids: CATSLAEEQFF. The CDR3 DNA reads as TGTGCCACCAGTCTTGCGGAAGAGCAGTTCTTC.

This clone came up once. The rearrangement links TRBV5-5 to TRBJ1-5; D is perhaps TRBD1 (5 bases). The CDR3 extends over 13 amino acids. The germline gives CDR1 SGHKS, CDR2 YYEKEE (reference sequence). V lost 4 bases, J lost 7 bases, and 12 bases lay in between. The CDR3 sequence: CASSGFRVQPQHF. The CDR3 DNA is TGTGCCAGCAGCGGCTTCAGGGTACAGCCCCAGCATTTT.

The DNA of the CDR3 is TGTGCCAGCAGCCGATTCACAGGGTTGGGTAATGAAAAACTGTTTTTT. This codes for CASSRFTGLGNEKLFF. This chain uses TRBV5-4 with TRBJ1-4; D perhaps matches TRBD1 (6 bases). The CDR3 has 16 residues. The germline gives CDR1 SGHNT, CDR2 YYREEE (reference sequence). The V end lost 4 bases, the J end lost 4 bases, and 17 bases lay between the germline ends. The full variable domain, with the rest looked up from reference TRBV5-4 and TRBJ1-4, is ETGVTQSPTHLIKTRGQQVTLRCSSQSGHNTVSWYQQALGQGPQFIFQYYREEENGRGNFPPRFSGLQFPNYSSELNVNALELDDSALYLCASSRFTGLGNEKLFFGSGTQLSVL.